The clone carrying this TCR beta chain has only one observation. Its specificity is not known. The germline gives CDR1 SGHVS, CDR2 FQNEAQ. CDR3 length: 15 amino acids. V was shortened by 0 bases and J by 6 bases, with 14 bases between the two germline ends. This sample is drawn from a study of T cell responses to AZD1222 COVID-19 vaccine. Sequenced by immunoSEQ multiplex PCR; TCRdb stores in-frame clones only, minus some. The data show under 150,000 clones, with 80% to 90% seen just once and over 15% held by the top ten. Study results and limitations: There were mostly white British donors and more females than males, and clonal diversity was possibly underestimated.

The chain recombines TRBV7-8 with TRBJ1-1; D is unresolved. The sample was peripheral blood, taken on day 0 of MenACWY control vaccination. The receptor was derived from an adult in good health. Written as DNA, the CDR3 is TGTGCCAGCAGCTTAGCCTTCGAGAGGAAGGCTGAAGCTTTCTTT. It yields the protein CASSLAFERKAEAFF.